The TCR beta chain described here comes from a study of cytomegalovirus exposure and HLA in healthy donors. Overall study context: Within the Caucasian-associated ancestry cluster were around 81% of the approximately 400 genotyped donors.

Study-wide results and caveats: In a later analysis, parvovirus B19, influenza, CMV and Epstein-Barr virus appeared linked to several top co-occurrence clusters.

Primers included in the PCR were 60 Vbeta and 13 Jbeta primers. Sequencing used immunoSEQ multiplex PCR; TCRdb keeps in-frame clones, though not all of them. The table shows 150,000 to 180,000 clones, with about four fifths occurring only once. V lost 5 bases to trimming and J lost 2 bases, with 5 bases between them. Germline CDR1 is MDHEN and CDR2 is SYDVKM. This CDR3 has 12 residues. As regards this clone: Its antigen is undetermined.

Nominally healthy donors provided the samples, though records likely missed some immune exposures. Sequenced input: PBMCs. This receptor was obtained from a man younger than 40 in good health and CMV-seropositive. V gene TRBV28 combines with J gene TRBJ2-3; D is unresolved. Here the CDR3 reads CASSPNTDTQYF. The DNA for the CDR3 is TGTGCCAGCAGTCCTAACACAGATACGCAGTATTTT.